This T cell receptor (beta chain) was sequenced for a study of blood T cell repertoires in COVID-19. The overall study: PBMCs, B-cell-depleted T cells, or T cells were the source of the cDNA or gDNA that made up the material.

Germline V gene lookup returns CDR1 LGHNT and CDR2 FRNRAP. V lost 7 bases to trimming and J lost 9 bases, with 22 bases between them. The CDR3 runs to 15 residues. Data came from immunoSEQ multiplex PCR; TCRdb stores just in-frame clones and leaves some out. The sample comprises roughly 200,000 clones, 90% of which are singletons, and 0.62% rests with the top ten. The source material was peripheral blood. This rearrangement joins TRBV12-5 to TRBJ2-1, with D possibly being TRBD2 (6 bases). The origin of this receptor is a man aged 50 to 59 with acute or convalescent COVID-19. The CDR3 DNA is TGTGCTAGTGCCACGGTGCGGGGCTACGATACTGAGCAGTTCTTC. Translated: CASATVRGYDTEQFF.